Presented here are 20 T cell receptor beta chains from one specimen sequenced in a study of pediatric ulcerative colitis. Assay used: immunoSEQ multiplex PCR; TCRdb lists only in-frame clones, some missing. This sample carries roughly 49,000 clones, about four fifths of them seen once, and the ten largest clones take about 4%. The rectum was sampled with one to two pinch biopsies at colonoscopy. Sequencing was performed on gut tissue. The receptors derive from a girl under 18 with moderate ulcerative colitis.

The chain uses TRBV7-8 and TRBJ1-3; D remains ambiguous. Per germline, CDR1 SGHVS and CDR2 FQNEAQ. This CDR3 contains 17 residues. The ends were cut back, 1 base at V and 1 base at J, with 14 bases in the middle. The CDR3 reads CASSLGVGMSSGNTIYF. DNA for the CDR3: TGTGCCAGCAGCTTAGGGGTAGGGATGAGTTCTGGAAACACCATATATTTT.

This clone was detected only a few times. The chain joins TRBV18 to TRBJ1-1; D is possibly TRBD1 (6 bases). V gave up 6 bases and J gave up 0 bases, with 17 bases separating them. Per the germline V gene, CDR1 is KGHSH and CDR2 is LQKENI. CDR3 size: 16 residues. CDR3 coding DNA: TGTGCCAGCTCGCCGGGGGCCAGGGGCTTGAACACTGAAGCTTTCTTT. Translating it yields CASSPGARGLNTEAFF.

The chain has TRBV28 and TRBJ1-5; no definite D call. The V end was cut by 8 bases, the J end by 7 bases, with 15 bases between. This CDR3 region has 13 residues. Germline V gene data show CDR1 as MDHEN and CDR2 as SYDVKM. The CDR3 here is CASSTGWKQPQHF. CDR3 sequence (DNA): TGTGCCAGCTCGACGGGGTGGAAGCAGCCCCAGCATTTT.

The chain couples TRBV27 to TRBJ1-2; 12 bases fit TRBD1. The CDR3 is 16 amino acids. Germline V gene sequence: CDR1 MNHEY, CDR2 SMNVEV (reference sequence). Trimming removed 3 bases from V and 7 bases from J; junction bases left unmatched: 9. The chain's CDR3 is CASSLTGTGGFGGYTF. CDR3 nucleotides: TGTGCCAGCAGTTTGACCGGGACAGGGGGCTTTGGTGGCTACACCTTC.

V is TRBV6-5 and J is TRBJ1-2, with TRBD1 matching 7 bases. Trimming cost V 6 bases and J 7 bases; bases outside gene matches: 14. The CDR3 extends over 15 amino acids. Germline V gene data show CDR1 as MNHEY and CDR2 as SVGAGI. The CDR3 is CASSPLQGPKGGYTF. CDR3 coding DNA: TGTGCCAGCAGCCCCTTACAGGGGCCCAAGGGTGGCTACACCTTC.

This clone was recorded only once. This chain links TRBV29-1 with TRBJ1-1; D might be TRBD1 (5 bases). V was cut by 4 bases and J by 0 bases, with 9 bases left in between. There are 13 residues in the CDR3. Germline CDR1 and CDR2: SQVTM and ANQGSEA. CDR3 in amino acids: CSVARQMNTEAFF. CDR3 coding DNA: TGCAGCGTTGCCAGACAGATGAACACTGAAGCTTTCTTT.

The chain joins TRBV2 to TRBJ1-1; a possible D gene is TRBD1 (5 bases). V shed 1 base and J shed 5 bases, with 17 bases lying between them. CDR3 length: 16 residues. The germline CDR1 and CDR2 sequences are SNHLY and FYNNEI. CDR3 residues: CASSEGPGQGGTEAFF. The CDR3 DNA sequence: TGTGCCAGCAGTGAAGGCCCGGGGCAGGGAGGAACTGAAGCTTTCTTT.

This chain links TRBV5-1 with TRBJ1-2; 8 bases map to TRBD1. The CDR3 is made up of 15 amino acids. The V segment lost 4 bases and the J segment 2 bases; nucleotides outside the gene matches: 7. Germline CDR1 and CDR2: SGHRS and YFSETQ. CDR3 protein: CASSPQGAGNYGYTF. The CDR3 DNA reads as TGCGCCAGCAGCCCCCAGGGGGCTGGGAACTATGGCTACACCTTC.

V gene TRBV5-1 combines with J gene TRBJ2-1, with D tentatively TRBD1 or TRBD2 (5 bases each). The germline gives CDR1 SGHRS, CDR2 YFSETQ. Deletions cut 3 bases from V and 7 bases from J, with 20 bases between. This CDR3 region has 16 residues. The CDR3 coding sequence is TGCGCCAGCAGCTCAACACCGGGTACATGGGGGAATGAGCAGTTCTTC. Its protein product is CASSSTPGTWGNEQFF.

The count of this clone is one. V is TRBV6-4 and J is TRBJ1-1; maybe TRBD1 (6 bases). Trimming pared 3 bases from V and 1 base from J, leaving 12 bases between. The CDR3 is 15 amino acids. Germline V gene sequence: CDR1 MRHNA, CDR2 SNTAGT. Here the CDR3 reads CASSEVQGRNTEAFF. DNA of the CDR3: TGTGCCAGCAGTGAAGTACAGGGAAGGAACACTGAAGCTTTCTTT.

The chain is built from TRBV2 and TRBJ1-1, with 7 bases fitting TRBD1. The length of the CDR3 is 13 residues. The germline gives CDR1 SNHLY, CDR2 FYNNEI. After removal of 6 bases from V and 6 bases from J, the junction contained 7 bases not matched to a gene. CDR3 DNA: TGTGCCAGCAGCGGATACAGGGGATCTGAAGCTTTCTTT. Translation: CASSGYRGSEAFF.

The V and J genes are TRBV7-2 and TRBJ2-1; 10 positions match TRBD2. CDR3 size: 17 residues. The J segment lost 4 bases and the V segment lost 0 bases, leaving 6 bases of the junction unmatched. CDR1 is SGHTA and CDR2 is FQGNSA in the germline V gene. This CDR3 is CASSLALSGGPYNEQFF. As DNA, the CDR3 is TGTGCCAGCAGCTTAGCCCTTAGCGGGGGGCCTTACAATGAGCAGTTCTTC.

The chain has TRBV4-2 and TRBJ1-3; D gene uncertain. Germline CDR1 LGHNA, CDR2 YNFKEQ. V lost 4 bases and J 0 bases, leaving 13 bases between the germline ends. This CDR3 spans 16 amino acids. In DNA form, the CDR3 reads TGTGCCAGCAGCCCACTAGGGAACCCCTCTGGAAACACCATATATTTT. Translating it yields CASSPLGNPSGNTIYF.

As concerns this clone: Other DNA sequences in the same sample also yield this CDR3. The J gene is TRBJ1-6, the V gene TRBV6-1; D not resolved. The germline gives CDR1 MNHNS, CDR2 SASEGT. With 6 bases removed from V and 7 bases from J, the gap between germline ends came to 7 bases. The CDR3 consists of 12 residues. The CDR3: CASSVGNSPLHF. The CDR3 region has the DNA TGTGCCAGCAGCGTGGGAAATTCACCCCTCCACTTT.

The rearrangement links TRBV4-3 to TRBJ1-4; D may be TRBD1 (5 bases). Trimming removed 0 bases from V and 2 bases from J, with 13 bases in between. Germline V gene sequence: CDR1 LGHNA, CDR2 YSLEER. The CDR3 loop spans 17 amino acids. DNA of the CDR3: TGCGCCAGCAGCCAAGAATTTTTGGGGCTCACTAATGAAAAACTGTTTTTT. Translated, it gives CASSQEFLGLTNEKLFF.

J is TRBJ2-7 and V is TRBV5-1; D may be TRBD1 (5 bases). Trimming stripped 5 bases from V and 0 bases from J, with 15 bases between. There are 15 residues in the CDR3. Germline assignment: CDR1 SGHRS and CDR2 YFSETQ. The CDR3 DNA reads TGCGCCAGCAGGTCCGACAGCTCGAGCTCCTACGAGCAGTACTTC. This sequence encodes CASRSDSSSSYEQYF.

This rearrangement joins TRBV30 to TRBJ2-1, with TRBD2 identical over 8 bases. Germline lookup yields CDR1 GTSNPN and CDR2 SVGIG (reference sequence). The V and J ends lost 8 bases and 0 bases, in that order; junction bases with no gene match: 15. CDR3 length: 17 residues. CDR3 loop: CAGRRSGGPSSYNEQFF. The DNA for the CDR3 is TGTGCCGGCCGGCGGAGCGGGGGTCCAAGCTCCTACAATGAGCAGTTCTTC.

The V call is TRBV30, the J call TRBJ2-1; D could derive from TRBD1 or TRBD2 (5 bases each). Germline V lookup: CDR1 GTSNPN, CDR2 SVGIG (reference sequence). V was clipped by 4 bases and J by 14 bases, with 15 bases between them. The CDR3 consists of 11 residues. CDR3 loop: CAWKLWGMEFF. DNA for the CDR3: TGTGCCTGGAAATTGTGGGGGATGGAGTTCTTC.

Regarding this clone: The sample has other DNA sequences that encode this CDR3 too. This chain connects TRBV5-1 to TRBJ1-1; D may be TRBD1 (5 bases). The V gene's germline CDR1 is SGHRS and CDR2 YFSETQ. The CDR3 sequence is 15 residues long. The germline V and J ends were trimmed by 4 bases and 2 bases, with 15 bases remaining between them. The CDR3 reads CASSPRAGSNTEAFF. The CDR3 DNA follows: TGCGCCAGCAGCCCCAGGGCGGGAAGTAACACTGAAGCTTTCTTT.

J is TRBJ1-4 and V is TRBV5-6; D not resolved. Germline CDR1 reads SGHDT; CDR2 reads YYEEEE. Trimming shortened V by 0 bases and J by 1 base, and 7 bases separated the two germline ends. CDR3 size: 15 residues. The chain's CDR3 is CASSLGGRTNEKLFF. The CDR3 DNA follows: TGTGCCAGCAGCTTGGGGGGAAGAACTAATGAAAAACTGTTTTTT. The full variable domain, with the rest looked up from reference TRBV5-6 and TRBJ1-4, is DAGVTQSPTHLIKTRGQQVTLRCSPKSGHDTVSWYQQALGQGPQFIFQYYEEEERQRGNFPDRFSGHQFPNYSSELNVNALLLGDSALYLCASSLGGRTNEKLFFGSGTQLSVL.